The 30 T cell receptor beta chains reported below all come from one sample, sequenced in a study of blood T cell repertoires in COVID-19. Profiling relied on immunoSEQ multiplex PCR, and the TCRdb table lists in-frame clones only, not all of them. The sample lists some 220,000 clones, roughly 90% occurring once. Material: PBMCs or T cells enriched from blood (not recorded which). Receptors originate from a woman between 25 and 40 years old who had recovered from COVID-19.

V is TRBV19 and J is TRBJ2-2; 7 nucleotides agree with TRBD1. Germline V gene data show CDR1 as LNHDA and CDR2 as SQIVND (reference sequence). Unmatched junction bases numbered 7, after V lost 5 bases and J lost 7 bases. The CDR3 is 14 residues long. The CDR3 nucleotides read TGTGCCAGTAGTCCTTTTGACAGGGTCGGGGAGCTGTTTTTT. Protein: CASSPFDRVGELFF.

The chain is built from TRBV27 and TRBJ1-2; 9 positions agree with TRBD1. After removal of 5 bases from V and 2 bases from J, the junction contained 3 bases not matched to a gene. The CDR3 loop spans 14 amino acids. The V gene's germline CDR1 is MNHEY and CDR2 SMNVEV (reference sequence). The CDR3, as DNA: TGTGCCAGCAGTACTACAGGGGGCAACTATGGCTACACCTTC. As protein: CASSTTGGNYGYTF.

This clone was found once. The chain has TRBV3-1 (or the pseudogene TRBV3-2) and TRBJ1-6; D may be TRBD1 (5 bases). CDR3 length: 16 amino acids. CDR1 and CDR2 from the germline V gene are LGHDT and YNNKEL (reference sequence). The ends were cut back, 1 base at V and 3 bases at J, with 10 bases in the middle. CDR3: CASSQVQAFYNSPLHF. DNA for the CDR3: TGTGCCAGCAGCCAAGTACAGGCCTTCTATAATTCACCCCTCCACTTT.

V is TRBV6-5 and J is TRBJ1-1; D is uncertain. The germline V gene has CDR1 MNHEY and CDR2 SVGAGI. V was clipped by 6 bases and J by 1 base, with 9 bases between them. The CDR3 totals 13 residues. The CDR3 nucleotides read TGTGCCAGCAGCCTTTATAGGAACACTGAAGCTTTCTTT. It is translated as CASSLYRNTEAFF.

V usage is TRBV9 and J usage is TRBJ2-5, with D possibly matching TRBD2 (6 bases). The CDR3 has 14 amino acids. Germline loops: CDR1 SGDLS, CDR2 YYNGEE. V lost 3 bases and J lost 5, with 14 bases in between. CDR3 protein: CASSGWGVEETQYF. DNA for the CDR3: TGTGCCAGCAGCGGGTGGGGGGTTGAGGAGACCCAGTACTTC.

This chain links TRBV2 with TRBJ1-2; no definite D call. The germline V gene encodes CDR1 SNHLY and CDR2 FYNNEI. The CDR3 has 14 amino acids. The ends were cut back, 2 bases at V and 7 bases at J, with 14 bases in the middle. In DNA form, the CDR3 reads TGTGCCAGCAGTGAACGCCAGGCCGAGGGTGGCTACACCTTC. Translation: CASSERQAEGGYTF.

This chain uses TRBV9 with TRBJ2-1; 15 nucleotides match TRBD2. The junction had 22 bases not matched to a gene; V was cut back by 4 bases and J by 5 bases. The CDR3 spans 22 residues. Looked up from germline, CDR1 is SGDLS and CDR2 is YYNGEE. In DNA form, the CDR3 reads TGTGCCAGCAGCCCTGGGACTAGCGGGGGGCTACCTGGTCTCCCGGAAAACAATGAGCAGTTCTTC. It yields the protein CASSPGTSGGLPGLPENNEQFF.

The genes are TRBV11-1 and TRBJ2-1; TRBD2 agrees at 7 bases. The ends lost 3 bases at V and 5 bases at J; junction bases unmatched: 7. Germline V gene lookup returns CDR1 SGHAT and CDR2 FQDESV (reference sequence). The CDR3 is 15 residues long. The CDR3: CASSFGLAENNEQFF. CDR3 DNA: TGTGCCAGCAGCTTTGGCCTAGCGGAGAACAATGAGCAGTTCTTC.

The rearrangement uses TRBV6-5 and TRBJ2-7; a possible D gene is TRBD2 (5 bases). The ends were cut back, 2 bases at V and 1 base at J, with 9 bases in the middle. Germline V gene lookup returns CDR1 MNHEY and CDR2 SVGAGI. The CDR3 has 14 residues. CDR3 residues: CASSYEGTSYEQYF. The CDR3 region has the DNA TGTGCCAGCAGTTACGAGGGAACATCCTACGAGCAGTACTTC.

The gene calls are TRBV4-2 and TRBJ1-1; D is perhaps TRBD1 (5 bases). This CDR3 region has 15 residues. V lost 3 bases to trimming and J lost 6 bases, with 17 bases between them. Germline CDR1 reads LGHNA; CDR2 reads YNFKEQ. The CDR3 loop reads CASSQGGPRISEAFF. CDR3 sequence (DNA): TGTGCCAGCAGCCAGGGGGGACCCAGGATCTCTGAAGCTTTCTTT.

CDR3 sequence: CASSAATSGGTDTQYF. CDR3 DNA sequence: TGTGCCAGCAGCGCAGCTACTAGCGGGGGCACAGATACGCAGTATTTT. The chain couples TRBV7-2 to TRBJ2-3, with 10 bases identical to TRBD2. Trimming cost V 5 bases and J 1 base; bases outside gene matches: 6. Germline lookup yields CDR1 SGHTA and CDR2 FQGNSA. The CDR3 consists of 16 residues. The whole variable domain, filled in from reference TRBV7-2 and TRBJ2-3, reads GAGVSQSPSNKVTEKGKDVELRCDPISGHTALYWYRQSLGQGLEFLIYFQGNSAPDKSGLPSDRFSAERTGGSVSTLTIQRTQQEDSAVYLCASSAATSGGTDTQYFGPGTRLTVL.

This chain uses TRBV5-1 with TRBJ2-7; 7 nucleotides agree with TRBD2. Germline CDR1 is SGHRS and CDR2 is YFSETQ. V lost 4 bases, J lost 2 bases, and 12 bases stayed unmatched. CDR3 length: 16 amino acids. The CDR3 nucleotides are TGCGCCAGCAGCCCACCCCTCACTAGCGTCACCTACGAGCAGTACTTC. Its translation: CASSPPLTSVTYEQYF.

The CDR3 DNA follows: TGTGCCAGCAGTCCCGGGGGGTATGGCTACACCTTC. It encodes CASSPGGYGYTF. The V call is TRBV12-3 or TRBV12-4, the J call TRBJ1-2; possible D gene TRBD1, 5 bases. This CDR3 has 12 residues. V lost 5 bases, J lost 5 bases, and 9 bases lay in between.

The chain recombines TRBV5-6 with TRBJ2-7, with 9 bases matching TRBD1. This CDR3 region has 19 residues. The V gene end was trimmed by 1 base and the J gene end by 3 bases; junction bases not matched to a gene: 17. Germline V gene lookup returns CDR1 SGHDT and CDR2 YYEEEE. This CDR3 reads CASSLFHYYSRDRVYEQYF. In nucleotides, the CDR3 is TGTGCCAGCAGCTTGTTCCATTACTATAGCCGGGACAGGGTCTACGAGCAGTACTTC.

The chain couples TRBV9 to TRBJ1-4, with 7 nucleotides matching TRBD1. The CDR3 sequence is 13 residues long. CDR1 is SGDLS and CDR2 is YYNGEE in the germline V gene. The V and J ends lost 3 bases and 13 bases, in that order; junction bases with no gene match: 9. CDR3 region: CASSAGQAAGLFF. The CDR3 nucleotides are TGTGCCAGCAGCGCAGGACAGGCGGCTGGACTGTTTTTT.

As regards this clone: One junction end disagrees with the germline gene, perhaps due to a read error. The chain employs TRBV7-7 and TRBJ2-7; TRBD1 matches 10 bases. In germline, CDR1 is SSHAT, CDR2 FNYEAQ (reference sequence). The CDR3 loop spans 17 amino acids. The CDR3 sequence: CASSLRRTGGISYEQYF. Written as DNA, the CDR3 is TGTGCTAGCAGCTTACGCCGGACAGGGGGAATCTCCTACGAGCAGTACTTC.

A single count supports this clone. The chain couples TRBV4-3 to TRBJ1-3; D gene ambiguous. V was clipped by 0 bases and J by 0 bases, with 6 bases between them. Germline V CDR1 and CDR2: LGHNA, YSLEER. The CDR3 sequence is 15 residues long. The CDR3 sequence: CASSQDPISGNTIYF. CDR3 sequence (DNA): TGCGCCAGCAGCCAAGACCCAATCTCTGGAAACACCATATATTTT.

This clone appeared once. The rearrangement links TRBV10-3 to TRBJ1-3; D may be TRBD1 (5 bases). Germline lookup yields CDR1 ENHRY and CDR2 SYGVKD. The CDR3 is 12 residues long. The V end lost 9 bases, the J end lost 2 bases, and 8 bases lay between the germline ends. As DNA, the CDR3 is TGTGCCATGACAGACCCTGGAAACACCATATATTTT. It encodes CAMTDPGNTIYF.

This chain's CDR3 is CASSSGQGSFSGNTIYF. CDR3 coding DNA: TGTGCCAGCAGCTCCGGACAGGGGTCTTTCTCTGGAAACACCATATATTTT. J is TRBJ1-3 and V is TRBV7-2; 9 bases align to TRBD1. The V gene end was trimmed by 4 bases and the J gene end by 0 bases; junction bases not matched to a gene: 7. The CDR3 has 17 residues. The germline V gene has CDR1 SGHTA and CDR2 FQGNSA. Combining the CDR3 with reference TRBV7-2 and TRBJ1-3 gives the whole variable domain GAGVSQSPSNKVTEKGKDVELRCDPISGHTALYWYRQSLGQGLEFLIYFQGNSAPDKSGLPSDRFSAERTGGSVSTLTIQRTQQEDSAVYLCASSSGQGSFSGNTIYFGEGSWLTVV.

The V gene is TRBV9, the J gene TRBJ1-6; D unresolved. Germline assignment: CDR1 SGDLS and CDR2 YYNGEE. The CDR3 sequence is 16 residues long. V was shortened by 2 bases and J by 5 bases, with 14 bases between the two germline ends. CDR3 DNA: TGTGCCAGCAGCGTTTCGAGACACGAGAATAATTCACCCCTCCACTTT. Its translation: CASSVSRHENNSPLHF.

This clone has just one count. The chain recombines TRBV18 with TRBJ1-1, with D possibly being TRBD1 (5 bases). Trimming stripped 4 bases from V and 4 bases from J, with 10 bases between. The CDR3 totals 13 residues. Germline CDR1 KGHSH, CDR2 LQKENI. For the CDR3, the DNA is TGTGCCAGCTCACAGACGGGGGGCACTGAAGCTTTCTTT. Amino acids: CASSQTGGTEAFF.

The chain employs TRBV29-1 and TRBJ1-2; no clear D gene. V was shortened by 3 bases and J by 6 bases, with 11 bases between the two germline ends. The CDR3 runs 12 residues. Germline CDR1 and CDR2: SQVTM and ANQGSEA. This chain's CDR3 is CSVEGLSNGYTF. The CDR3 coding sequence is TGCAGCGTTGAGGGCCTCTCCAATGGCTACACCTTC.

The J gene is TRBJ2-1, the V gene TRBV7-2; 10 nucleotides align to TRBD2. In germline, CDR1 is SGHTA, CDR2 FQGNSA. The CDR3 is made up of 15 amino acids. J lost 8 bases, V lost 1 base, and 5 bases had no gene match. CDR3 in amino acids: CASSLVSGGAYEQFF. The CDR3 nucleotides read TGTGCCAGCAGCTTAGTAAGCGGGGGGGCCTATGAGCAGTTCTTC.

This rearrangement joins TRBV3-1 (or the pseudogene TRBV3-2) to TRBJ1-2; D ambiguous. Germline V gene lookup returns CDR1 LGHDT and CDR2 YNNKEL (reference sequence). V lost 1 base, J lost 7 bases, and 16 bases lay in between. This CDR3 region has 15 residues. The CDR3 DNA reads as TGTGCCAGCAGCCAAGGGAGTCCGTCTCCGTCTGGCTACACCTTC. Its protein is CASSQGSPSPSGYTF.

V gene TRBV6-2 or TRBV6-3 combines with J gene TRBJ2-2; D is unclear. The V end lost 5 bases, the J end lost 6 bases, and 10 bases lay between the germline ends. CDR3 size: 13 residues. CDR1 and CDR2 (germline): MNHEY, SVGEGT. The chain's CDR3 is CASSRPRPGELFF. CDR3 nucleotides: TGTGCCAGCAGTCGACCCAGGCCCGGGGAGCTGTTTTTT.

The chain uses TRBV7-8 and TRBJ2-3; D may be TRBD1 (7 bases). The length of the CDR3 is 14 residues. V was trimmed by 3 bases and J by 6 bases, leaving 13 bases between them. Germline V gene lookup returns CDR1 SGHVS and CDR2 FQNEAQ. The CDR3 sequence is CASSFRGGGDTQYF. CDR3 sequence (DNA): TGTGCCAGCAGCTTCCGCGGAGGGGGCGATACGCAGTATTTT.

In this sample, this clone turned up once. DNA of the CDR3: TGCGCCAGCAGATACGGACTAGCGGGGGGGCGCAATGAGCAGTTCTTC. It codes for CASRYGLAGGRNEQFF. The rearrangement joins TRBV5-1 to TRBJ2-1, with TRBD2 identical over 15 bases. The CDR3 covers 16 residues. Germline V lookup: CDR1 SGHRS, CDR2 YFSETQ. The ends lost 5 bases at V and 6 bases at J; junction bases unmatched: 6.

J is TRBJ2-3 and V is TRBV2; the D gene is possibly TRBD2 (5 bases). Trimming stripped 4 bases from V and 6 bases from J, with 17 bases between. Per the germline V gene, CDR1 is SNHLY and CDR2 is FYNNEI. The CDR3 loop spans 15 amino acids. CDR3 sequence (DNA): TGTGCCAGCAGTGCTCGGCGGAGGTTATACGATACGCAGTATTTT. It is translated as CASSARRRLYDTQYF.

The gene calls are TRBV29-1 and TRBJ1-6; 7 bases match TRBD1. The CDR3 spans 13 residues. The V gene end was trimmed by 7 bases and the J gene end by 7 bases; junction bases not matched to a gene: 7. Germline values: CDR1 SQVTM, CDR2 ANQGSEA. Here the CDR3 DNA reads TGCAGCGCCGGACAGGAACTAAATTCACCCCTCCACTTT. Its translation is CSAGQELNSPLHF.

The chain uses TRBV19 and TRBJ2-5, with TRBD1 as a possible D gene (5 bases). The CDR3 consists of 15 residues. Germline V gene lookup returns CDR1 LNHDA and CDR2 SQIVND (reference sequence). V was pared by 1 base and J by 5 bases, with 14 bases between. The CDR3 sequence is CASSIGTVGAETQYF. The CDR3 coding sequence is TGTGCCAGTAGTATAGGTACAGTTGGGGCGGAGACCCAGTACTTC.